Presented here are 31 T cell receptor beta chains from one specimen sequenced in a study of PD-L1 blockade in urothelial cancer. Time point here: pretreatment peripheral blood. Method: immunoSEQ multiplex PCR; TCRdb's copy keeps in-frame clones and lacks some. The data contain about 74,000 clones, around 90% of them seen just once; the ten biggest clones take up approximately 4.5%. Specimen: PBMCs, collected around atezolizumab (anti-PD-L1) treatment. These receptors were obtained from a man aged 65 to 79 with urothelial cancer.

The rearrangement joins TRBV5-6 to TRBJ1-2; D is unclear. V shed 4 bases and J shed 4 bases, with 11 bases lying between them. This CDR3 comprises 13 residues. Germline V gene sequence: CDR1 SGHDT, CDR2 YYEEEE. CDR3 nucleotides: TGTGCCAGCAGCCTCGCGGGAGGCTATGGCTACACCTTC. Translated, it gives CASSLAGGYGYTF.

This chain joins TRBV4-1 and TRBJ1-2; unclear D gene. CDR1 is MGHRA, CDR2 YSYEKL, per germline. This CDR3 has 17 amino acids. V was pared by 1 base and J by 6 bases, with 21 bases between. CDR3 sequence: CASSQVGSPWIQNGYTF. CDR3 DNA sequence: TGCGCCAGCAGCCAAGTTGGCAGTCCGTGGATACAGAATGGCTACACCTTC.

V gene TRBV7-9 combines with J gene TRBJ2-1; 10 nucleotides align to TRBD1. CDR1 is SEHNR and CDR2 is FQNEAQ in the germline V gene (reference sequence). The CDR3 consists of 19 residues. J gave up 2 bases and V 4 bases, and 14 bases lay outside the gene matches. The CDR3 protein is CASSSNRDRGSIPYNEQFF. CDR3 nucleotides: TGTGCCAGCAGCTCAAACCGGGACAGGGGCTCCATCCCCTACAATGAGCAGTTCTTC.

The chain carries TRBV7-2 and TRBJ2-3; 7 positions agree with TRBD2. The V and J ends lost 4 bases and 11 bases, in that order; junction bases with no gene match: 6. This CDR3 spans 12 amino acids. The germline gives CDR1 SGHTA, CDR2 FQGNSA. The CDR3 here is CASSSPTSRQYF. CDR3 bases: TGTGCCAGCAGCTCTCCGACTAGCCGGCAGTATTTT.

This chain joins TRBV27 and TRBJ2-7; 9 bases are shared with TRBD1. The CDR3 consists of 17 residues. Losses at the gene ends were 6 bases for V and 4 bases for J; bases not matched to a gene: 16. Germline loops: CDR1 MNHEY, CDR2 SMNVEV (reference sequence). In nucleotides, the CDR3 is TGTGCCAGCAGCCCTCTTCCGGGGGACAGGGTCGCTTACGAGCAGTACTTC. Translation gives CASSPLPGDRVAYEQYF.

This chain links TRBV9 with TRBJ1-4, with 10 bases that match TRBD1. The germline gives CDR1 SGDLS, CDR2 YYNGEE. V was clipped by 0 bases and J by 6 bases; unmatched bases: 2. There are 15 residues in the CDR3. CDR3 amino acids: CASSVVGTGDEKLFF. CDR3 nucleotides: TGTGCCAGCAGCGTAGTGGGGACAGGGGATGAAAAACTGTTTTTT. The whole variable domain, filled in from reference TRBV9 and TRBJ1-4, reads DSGVTQTPKHLITATGQRVTLRCSPRSGDLSVYWYQQSLDQGLQFLIQYYNGEERAKGNILERFSAQQFPDLHSELNLSSLELGDSALYFCASSVVGTGDEKLFFGSGTQLSVL.

The genes are TRBV7-3 and TRBJ2-3, with D perhaps TRBD2 (5 bases). V was cut by 8 bases and J by 3 bases, with 9 bases left in between. Germline CDR1 and CDR2: SGHTA and FQGTGA. The CDR3 spans 12 residues. Here the CDR3 reads CASGSGTDTQYF. CDR3 nucleotide sequence: TGTGCCAGCGGGAGTGGTACAGATACGCAGTATTTT.

The V call is TRBV5-1, the J call TRBJ2-7; no clear D. From germline, CDR1 is SGHRS and CDR2 YFSETQ. This CDR3 contains 15 residues. Trimming shortened V by 4 bases and J by 3 bases, and 17 bases separated the two germline ends. CDR3 in amino acids: CASSAQDSSLYEQYF. For the CDR3, the DNA is TGCGCCAGCAGCGCACAAGACTCTTCCCTCTACGAGCAGTACTTC.

The gene calls are TRBV28 and TRBJ2-7, with D unresolved. This CDR3 spans 14 amino acids. CDR1 and CDR2 (germline): MDHEN, SYDVKM. Trimming took off 7 bases at V and 3 bases at J, with 16 bases between the two ends. The CDR3 DNA sequence: TGTGCCAGCACCCAGGCCTCCATGAGCTACGAGCAGTACTTC. Translating it yields CASTQASMSYEQYF.

The CDR3 DNA reads TGTGCCAGCAGCTTAGAATCGGGTTACGAGCAGTACTTC. Protein product: CASSLESGYEQYF. The gene calls are TRBV7-9 and TRBJ2-7; D is uncertain. V lost 1 base and J lost 4, with 8 bases in between. The CDR3 has 13 residues. CDR1 is SEHNR and CDR2 is FQNEAQ in the germline V gene (reference sequence).

The chain joins TRBV19 to TRBJ2-1, with TRBD2 matching 8 bases. Germline V gene sequence: CDR1 LNHDA, CDR2 SQIVND (reference sequence). This CDR3 has 17 amino acids. V trimming: 1 base; J trimming: 4 bases; junction bases outside the gene matches: 9. The chain's CDR3 is CASSIVPRGGGYNEQFF. CDR3 in DNA: TGTGCCAGTAGTATAGTTCCCCGGGGGGGCGGATACAATGAGCAGTTCTTC.

The V and J genes are TRBV28 and TRBJ2-1, with 8 bases aligning to TRBD2. The CDR3 totals 15 residues. The J segment lost 2 bases and the V segment lost 4 bases, leaving 4 bases of the junction unmatched. CDR1 is MDHEN and CDR2 is SYDVKM in the germline V gene. CDR3 bases: TGTGCCAGCAGTTCGGGACTAGGGACCTACAATGAGCAGTTCTTC. Translated, it gives CASSSGLGTYNEQFF. The complete variable domain, with remaining parts taken from reference TRBV28 and TRBJ2-1, reads DVKVTQSSRYLVKRTGEKVFLECVQDMDHENMFWYRQDPGLGLRLIYFSYDVKMKEKGDIPEGYSVSREKKERFSLILESASTNQTSMYLCASSSGLGTYNEQFFGPGTRLTVL.

This chain joins TRBV30 and TRBJ2-7; D unclear. This CDR3 contains 16 residues. CDR1 GTSNPN and CDR2 SVGIG come from the germline V gene (reference sequence). Trimming stripped 2 bases from V and 3 bases from J, with 20 bases between. CDR3: CAWSPSIRGTDYEQYF. The CDR3, as DNA: TGTGCCTGGAGTCCCTCCATCCGAGGAACGGACTACGAGCAGTACTTC.

This clone was seen a single time. The chain carries TRBV19 and TRBJ1-1, with TRBD1 matching 8 bases. The V segment lost 5 bases and the J segment 5 bases; nucleotides outside the gene matches: 28. CDR3 length: 21 residues. Per the germline V gene, CDR1 is LNHDA and CDR2 is SQIVND (reference sequence). CDR3 bases: TGTGCCAGTAGTCACTTGGCCCGGTTCGGGCAGGGGGCTTGGGGTTGGACTGAAGCTTTCTTT. Its protein is CASSHLARFGQGAWGWTEAFF.

This chain links TRBV27 with TRBJ1-5; D is possibly TRBD1 (5 bases). This CDR3 spans 13 amino acids. The V and J ends lost 10 bases and 0 bases respectively, with 10 bases between them. Germline V gene sequence: CDR1 MNHEY, CDR2 SMNVEV (reference sequence). The CDR3 is CATGLLSNQPQHF. CDR3 sequence (DNA): TGTGCCACGGGACTTCTTAGCAATCAGCCCCAGCATTTT.

The chain combines TRBV6-1 with TRBJ1-2; D unclear. With 2 bases removed from V and 0 bases from J, the gap between germline ends came to 7 bases. This CDR3 spans 14 amino acids. The V gene's germline CDR1 is MNHNS and CDR2 SASEGT. Written as DNA, the CDR3 is TGTGCCAGCAGTGAATGGGCAGCTAACTATGGCTACACCTTC. Translated: CASSEWAANYGYTF.

The V call is TRBV4-2, the J call TRBJ2-1; D ambiguous. The V gene's germline CDR1 is LGHNA and CDR2 YNFKEQ. V dropped 4 bases and J dropped 1 base, with 14 bases sitting between them. There are 16 residues in the CDR3. CDR3 DNA sequence: TGTGCCAGCAGCCGTTCGTCAGCGACGTCCTACAATGAGCAGTTCTTC. This encodes CASSRSSATSYNEQFF.

The chain is built from TRBV7-3 and TRBJ2-2, with TRBD1 as a possible D gene (5 bases). The CDR3 is 13 amino acids. The V gene's germline CDR1 is SGHTA and CDR2 FQGTGA. With 1 base removed from V and 8 bases from J, the gap between germline ends came to 8 bases. CDR3 nucleotides: TGTGCCAGCAGCTTAAGGGGCAGAGGGGAGCTGTTTTTT. This translates into CASSLRGRGELFF.

The sample holds one count of this clone. This CDR3 reads CASSLGMTSSTDTQYF. CDR3 nucleotides: TGTGCCAGCAGCCTCGGGATGACTAGCTCCACAGATACGCAGTATTTT. This sequence joins TRBV9 and TRBJ2-3, with 7 bases that match TRBD2. After removal of 4 bases from V and 2 bases from J, the junction contained 10 bases not matched to a gene. The CDR3 is 16 amino acids. Germline V CDR1 and CDR2: SGDLS, YYNGEE.

The chain has TRBV19 and TRBJ2-3, with 15 bases identical to TRBD2. The V segment lost 5 bases and the J segment 9 bases; nucleotides outside the gene matches: 6. The CDR3 has 15 residues. CDR1 is LNHDA and CDR2 is SQIVND in the germline V gene (reference sequence). In DNA, the CDR3 is TGTGCCAGTAGTCTAAGGGGGACTAGCGGGAGGACGCAGTATTTT. It encodes CASSLRGTSGRTQYF.

The rearrangement links TRBV5-4 to TRBJ2-3; D is unresolved. V was pared by 3 bases and J by 6 bases, with 8 bases between. Germline-derived CDR1 and CDR2 are SGHNT and YYREEE (reference sequence). The CDR3 spans 12 residues. Here the CDR3 reads CASSSPGDTQYF. CDR3 in DNA: TGTGCCAGCAGCTCGCCCGGGGATACGCAGTATTTT.

This chain links TRBV9 with TRBJ2-3, with 16 nucleotides matching TRBD2. With 0 bases clipped from V and 6 bases from J, the junction kept 13 bases outside the gene matches. Germline V gives CDR1 SGDLS, CDR2 YYNGEE. This CDR3 region has 20 residues. CDR3 in amino acids: CASSVATSMGLAGGPDTQYF. The CDR3 coding sequence is TGTGCCAGCAGCGTAGCTACGTCGATGGGACTAGCGGGAGGGCCGGATACGCAGTATTTT.

The chain combines TRBV2 with TRBJ2-1; 10 positions agree with TRBD2. Unmatched junction bases numbered 10, after V lost 8 bases and J lost 9 bases. From germline, CDR1 is SNHLY and CDR2 FYNNEI. There are 14 residues in the CDR3. CDR3 in DNA: TGTGCCAGCCTCGAGCGGGAGGGCTTGGGTGAGCAGTTCTTC. It codes for CASLEREGLGEQFF.

V gene TRBV10-2 combines with J gene TRBJ1-1, with D possibly TRBD1 on 6 matching bases. Trimming removed 6 bases at V and 4 bases at J, with 12 bases between. The CDR3 loop spans 13 amino acids. Germline V gene sequence: CDR1 WSHSY, CDR2 SAAADI. CDR3 DNA sequence: TGCGCCAGCAGGGACAGTCGAGGCACTGAAGCTTTCTTT. Encoded protein: CASRDSRGTEAFF.

V usage is TRBV6-5 and J usage is TRBJ1-2; no clear D. V lost 2 bases and J 1 base, leaving 8 bases between the germline ends. CDR3 length: 14 residues. The germline V gene encodes CDR1 MNHEY and CDR2 SVGAGI. The CDR3 coding sequence is TGTGCCAGCAGTTACGTCCCTAGTAACTATGGCTACACCTTC. Translating it yields CASSYVPSNYGYTF.

The chain couples TRBV28 to TRBJ1-2; perhaps TRBD1 as D (6 bases). V lost 8 bases, J lost 4 bases, and 14 bases lay in between. Germline V gene data show CDR1 as MDHEN and CDR2 as SYDVKM. This CDR3 is built from 13 residues. The DNA of the CDR3 is TGTGCCAGCTCCTACAGGGCTGGCTATGGCTACACCTTC. It is translated as CASSYRAGYGYTF.

CDR3 DNA sequence: TGTGCCATCAGTGAGCCCGGGACAGGGAGTGGCTACACCTTC. This sequence encodes CAISEPGTGSGYTF. J is TRBJ1-2 and V is TRBV10-3, with 9 bases lining up with TRBD1. Germline assignment: CDR1 ENHRY and CDR2 SYGVKD. J was trimmed by 7 bases and V by 2 bases; bases with no gene match: 5. This CDR3 comprises 14 residues.

This clone was seen just once. The chain recombines TRBV19 with TRBJ2-2, with TRBD1 identical over 7 bases. Germline trimming cut 6 bases from V and 4 bases from J; bases unmatched to any gene: 2. The germline CDR1 and CDR2 sequences are LNHDA and SQIVND (reference sequence). The CDR3 has 13 amino acids. The CDR3 nucleotides read TGTGCCAGTAGCAACAGGGGCACCGGGGAGCTGTTTTTT. It yields the protein CASSNRGTGELFF.

This clone was observed a single time. The chain recombines TRBV5-1 with TRBJ2-7, with 8 bases matching TRBD2. CDR1 SGHRS and CDR2 YFSETQ come from the germline V gene. With 4 bases clipped from V and 4 bases from J, the junction kept 10 bases outside the gene matches. There are 15 residues in the CDR3. The CDR3 DNA reads as TGCGCCAGCAGCGGAGGTCCACTAGCGGCATACGAGCAGTACTTC. This sequence encodes CASSGGPLAAYEQYF.

V is TRBV5-4 and J is TRBJ1-4; tentatively, D is TRBD1 (6 bases). The germline V gene encodes CDR1 SGHNT and CDR2 YYREEE (reference sequence). V shed 0 bases and J shed 5 bases, with 14 bases lying between them. This CDR3 has 16 amino acids. The CDR3 sequence: CASSLAGGLGNEKLFF. The CDR3 nucleotides are TGTGCCAGCAGCTTGGCCGGGGGGCTTGGGAATGAAAAACTGTTTTTT.

The chain uses TRBV5-1 and TRBJ2-5, with unresolved D. There are 11 residues in the CDR3. From germline, CDR1 is SGHRS and CDR2 YFSETQ. Between the trimmed V and J ends, which lost 4 bases and 3 bases, there was a span of 4 bases. The DNA for the CDR3 is TGCGCCAGCAGCCTAAAAGAGACCCAGTACTTC. Translated, it gives CASSLKETQYF. Filled out from reference TRBV5-1 and TRBJ2-5, the complete variable domain reads KAGVTQTPRYLIKTRGQQVTLSCSPISGHRSVSWYQQTPGQGLQFLFEYFSETQRNKGNFPGRFSGRQFSNSRSEMNVSTLELGDSALYLCASSLKETQYFGPGTRLLVL.